This is a list of T cell receptor beta chains from one sample in a study of blood T cell repertoires in COVID-19. TCRdb's table, derived via immunoSEQ multiplex PCR, lists solely in-frame clones and lacks some. The table shows approximately 260,000 clones, with roughly 82% occurring only once. Material for sequencing was peripheral blood. Every receptor here comes from a woman older than 75 with active or convalescent COVID-19. The CDR3 runs from the conserved cysteine through the conserved F or W. The D gene is left open where the match is weak. Part of the rows lack a size; the others show once, few, many or a class for expanded clones.

clone_size	v_call	j_call	d_call	cdr3_nt	cdr3_aa
-	TRBV7-9	TRBJ2-3	TRBD2	TGTGCCAGCAGGCCCCTAGCGGGTCAACCGGCAGATACGCAGTATTTT	CASRPLAGQPADTQYF
-	TRBV15	TRBJ1-5	-	TGTGCCACCAGCAGAGGCTTCGGTAGCAATCAGCCCCAGCATTTT	CATSRGFGSNQPQHF
-	TRBV6-5	TRBJ1-1	TRBD1	TGTGCCAGCAGCCCCGGGACAGGGTTTTCTGAAGCTTTCTTT	CASSPGTGFSEAFF
-	TRBV28	TRBJ2-7	TRBD2	TGTGCCAGCAGTTCTATAGCGGGAGGGACAGGCTACGAGCAGTACTTC	CASSSIAGGTGYEQYF
-	TRBV6-5	TRBJ1-1	-	TGTGCCAGCATCATACAGGGATACACTGAAGCTTTCTTT	CASIIQGYTEAFF
once	TRBV3-1/TRBV3-2	TRBJ1-2	TRBD1	TGTGCCAGCAGCCAACAGGGGGCGAAGGACTATGGCTACACCTTC	CASSQQGAKDYGYTF
-	TRBV11-3	TRBJ1-1	-	TGTGCCAGCAGCTCTTACGGCGGCACTGAAGCTTTCTTT	CASSSYGGTEAFF
-	TRBV12-3/TRBV12-4	TRBJ2-1	-	TGTGCCAGCAGTTTGGGGCAGGCACCGTTCTTC	CASSLGQAPFF
few	TRBV11-3	TRBJ2-2	TRBD2	TGTGCCAGCAGCGAACCGGGACTAGCGGGAGAACGGACCGGGGAGCTGTTTTTT	CASSEPGLAGERTGELFF
-	TRBV28	TRBJ2-2	TRBD2	TGTGCCAGCAGTTTATTTACTAGCGACACCGGGGAGCTGTTTTTT	CASSLFTSDTGELFF
-	TRBV7-8	TRBJ2-5	TRBD2	TGTGCCAGCAGCTTAGGACTAGCGGGATCGGAGACCCAGTACTTC	CASSLGLAGSETQYF
few	TRBV19	TRBJ1-1	-	TGTGCCAGTAGTATCAGGTCTGAAAACACTGAAGCTTTCTTT	CASSIRSENTEAFF
-	TRBV10-3	TRBJ2-2	-	TGTGCCATCAGTGCTACACAGGGACCGAACACCGGGGAGCTGTTTTTT	CAISATQGPNTGELFF
-	TRBV25-1	TRBJ1-6	TRBD1	TGTGCCAGCAGTGATACAAGACAGGGGAACAATTCACCCCTCCACTTT	CASSDTRQGNNSPLHF
-	TRBV28	TRBJ2-7	TRBD1	TGTGCCAGCCGAGGGGGCGCAAGTTCCTACGAGCAGTACTTC	CASRGGASSYEQYF
-	TRBV18	TRBJ1-3	-	TGTGCCAGCTCACCAAGTGGGAGGACTGGAAACACCATATATTTT	CASSPSGRTGNTIYF
few	TRBV5-4	TRBJ2-3	-	TGTGCCAGCAGCCCAGGTGTGCGCGCAGATACGCAGTATTTT	CASSPGVRADTQYF
few	TRBV6-5	TRBJ2-7	-	TGTGCCAGCAGGCTCAGGGGATTGACCTACGAGCAGTACTTC	CASRLRGLTYEQYF
-	TRBV9	TRBJ2-1	-	TGTGCCAGCAGCCCTCAGGGAAGCTCCTACAATGAGCAGTTCTTC	CASSPQGSSYNEQFF
-	TRBV28	TRBJ2-2	-	TGTGCCAGCAGTTGGAGCGGGTCGGTTGGTGGTACCGGGGAGCTGTTTTTT	CASSWSGSVGGTGELFF
-	TRBV11-3	TRBJ2-3	TRBD2	TGTGCCAGCAGTCCAGGGTCGCGGGAGCGGGGAGATACGCAGTATTTT	CASSPGSRERGDTQYF
-	TRBV9	TRBJ2-3	TRBD1	TGTGCCAGCAGCGTTACAGGGGGCGCGGCAGATACGCAGTATTTT	CASSVTGGAADTQYF
-	TRBV5-1	TRBJ1-2	-	TGCGCCAGCAGCTTGGGCACCTCAGATTACTATGGCTACACCTTC	CASSLGTSDYYGYTF
-	TRBV24-1	TRBJ2-1	-	TGTGCCACCAGTGATCACGGGACTTTTTACAATGAGCAGTTCTTC	CATSDHGTFYNEQFF
-	TRBV7-2	TRBJ1-4	TRBD1	TGTGCCAGCAGCTTGGACAGGGGGGCAACTAATGAAAAACTGTTTTTT	CASSLDRGATNEKLFF
-	TRBV6-5	TRBJ1-3	TRBD1	TGTGCCAGCAGTTACACGGTGGGCAGGGGGGACACCATATATTTT	CASSYTVGRGDTIYF
-	TRBV28	TRBJ2-5	TRBD1	TGTGCCAGCAGTTTAGGCCCGCCAGGACAGGTACAAGAGACCCAGTACTTC	CASSLGPPGQVQETQYF
once	TRBV7-9	TRBJ1-1	-	TGTGCCAGCAGCTTCAAGGGGATGAACACTGAAGCTTTCTTT	CASSFKGMNTEAFF
few	TRBV4-1	TRBJ1-5	TRBD1	TGCGCCAGCAGCCAACACGACAGGGGAAGCAATCAGCCCCAGCATTTT	CASSQHDRGSNQPQHF